This T cell receptor (beta chain) was captured by sequencing in a study of T cells after yellow fever vaccination. This clonotype was seen ten or more times. Its antigen is undetermined. Whole-study results and caveats: At about 97% for CD4 and roughly 87% for CD8, most primary-vaccination clones showed up again after the booster. Clonotypes appearing in both CD4 and CD8 compartments existed, and their share was small.

After removal of 9 bases from V and 0 bases from J, the junction contained 6 bases not matched to a gene. CDR3 length: 14 amino acids. The germline CDR1 and CDR2 sequences are KGHDR and SFDVKD. TCRdb re-called the 5' RACE reads through MiXCR, storing one row per CDR3 protein. The sample comprises about 68,000 distinct CDR3 sequences, over 6.5% of which are singletons, and about 40% rests with the top ten. The gene calls are TRBV24-1 and TRBJ1-1, with 7 bases aligning to TRBD1. The TCR originated in a man aged 18-30 years who received the YFV17D yellow fever vaccine. Sequenced material: CD8+ T cells sorted from PBMCs, taken about 49 days after the first yellow fever vaccination. CDR3 in amino acids: CATQQTGLNTEAFF. DNA for the CDR3: TGTGCCACCCAACAGACAGGGTTGAACACTGAAGCTTTCTTT.